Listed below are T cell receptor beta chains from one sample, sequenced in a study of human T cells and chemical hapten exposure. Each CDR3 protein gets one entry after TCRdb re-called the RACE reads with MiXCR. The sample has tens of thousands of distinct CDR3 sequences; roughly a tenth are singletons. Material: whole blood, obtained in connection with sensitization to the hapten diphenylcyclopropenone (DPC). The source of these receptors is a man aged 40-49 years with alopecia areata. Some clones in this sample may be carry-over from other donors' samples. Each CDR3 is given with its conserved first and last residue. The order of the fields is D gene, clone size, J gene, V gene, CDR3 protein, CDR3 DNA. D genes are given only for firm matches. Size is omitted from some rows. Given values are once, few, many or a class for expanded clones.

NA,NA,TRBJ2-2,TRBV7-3,CASSLTTGELFF,TGTGCCAGCAGCTTAACGACCGGGGAGCTGTTTTTT
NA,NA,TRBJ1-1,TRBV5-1,CASSLRTGNTEAFF,TGCGCCAGCAGCCTACGAACAGGGAACACTGAAGCTTTCTTT
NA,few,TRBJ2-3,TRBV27,CASSLGPLALTDTQYF,TGTGCCAGCAGTTTAGGGCCCCTAGCCCTCACAGATACGCAGTATTTT
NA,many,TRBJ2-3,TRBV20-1,CSAIRSADTQYF,TGCAGTGCTATCAGGAGTGCAGATACGCAGTATTTT
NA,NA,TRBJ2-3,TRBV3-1,CASSQDSRGAAGDTQYF,TGTGCCAGCAGCCAAGACAGTCGCGGAGCGGCGGGAGATACGCAGTATTTT
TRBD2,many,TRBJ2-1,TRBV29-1,CSVVRLAGDEQFF,TGCAGCGTTGTAAGGCTAGCGGGAGATGAGCAGTTCTTC
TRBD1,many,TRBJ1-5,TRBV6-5,CASSVTGDQPQHF,TGTGCCAGCAGTGTAACAGGGGATCAGCCCCAGCATTTT
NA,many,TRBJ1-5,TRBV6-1,CASSESTVNQPQHF,TGTGCCAGCAGTGAAAGTACAGTGAATCAGCCCCAGCATTTT
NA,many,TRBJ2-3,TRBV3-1,CASSPPDTDTQYF,TGTGCCAGCAGCCCACCCGACACAGATACGCAGTATTTT
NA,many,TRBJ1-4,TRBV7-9,CASSLRAGGRTEKLFF,TGTGCCAGCAGCTTACGGGCCGGGGGTAGGACTGAAAAACTGTTTTTT
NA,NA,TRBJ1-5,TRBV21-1,CASSKRGAGCSNQPQHF,TGTGCCAGCAGCAAGCGGGGGGCAGGGTGTAGCAATCAGCCCCAGCATTTT
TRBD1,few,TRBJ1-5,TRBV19,CASSSQGARSNQPQHF,TGTGCCAGTAGTTCTCAGGGGGCTAGGAGCAATCAGCCCCAGCATTTT
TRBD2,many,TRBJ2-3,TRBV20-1,CSARANLAGTDTQYF,TGCAGTGCTAGAGCGAATCTAGCGGGGACAGATACGCAGTATTTT
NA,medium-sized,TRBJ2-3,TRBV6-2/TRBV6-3,CASSYQPGVPDTQYF,TGTGCCAGCAGTTATCAGCCGGGGGTTCCAGATACGCAGTATTTT
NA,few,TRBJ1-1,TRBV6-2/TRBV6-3,CASRTGTLAGEAFF,TGTGCCAGCAGAACCGGGACCTTGGCGGGTGAAGCTTTCTTT
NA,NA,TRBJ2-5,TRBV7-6,CASSLLGGTQYF,TGTGCCAGCAGCTTATTAGGAGGGACCCAGTACTTC
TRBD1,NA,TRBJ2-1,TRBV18,CASSQDRGLTYNEQFF,TGTGCCAGCTCACAGGACAGGGGGCTAACCTACAATGAGCAGTTCTTC
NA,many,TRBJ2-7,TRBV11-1,CASSLTHLSSYEQYF,TGTGCCAGCAGCTTAACTCACCTTAGCTCCTACGAGCAGTACTTC
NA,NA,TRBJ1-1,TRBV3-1,CASNGGWGTEAFF,TGTGCCAGCAACGGGGGTTGGGGCACTGAAGCTTTCTTT
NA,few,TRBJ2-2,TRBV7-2,CASSLKVGSTGELFF,TGTGCCAGCAGCTTAAAGGTGGGCTCCACCGGGGAGCTGTTTTTT
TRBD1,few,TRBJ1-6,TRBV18,CASSPSGQGASPLHF,TGTGCCAGCTCACCATCGGGACAGGGGGCCTCACCCCTCCACTTT
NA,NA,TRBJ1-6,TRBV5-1,CASSLVPSSYNSPLHF,TGCGCCAGCAGCTTGGTTCCGAGCTCCTATAATTCACCCCTCCACTTT
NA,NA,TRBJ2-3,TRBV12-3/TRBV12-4,CASSFGGFTDTQYF,TGTGCCAGCAGTTTTGGGGGATTCACAGATACGCAGTATTTT
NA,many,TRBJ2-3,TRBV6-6,CASTEVGGGDTQYF,TGTGCCAGCACCGAGGTGGGAGGAGGAGATACGCAGTATTTT
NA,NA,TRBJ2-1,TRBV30,CAWIDTAYNEQFF,TGTGCCTGGATTGATACAGCCTACAATGAGCAGTTCTTC
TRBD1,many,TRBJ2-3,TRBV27,CASSSGPTGGWTDTQYF,TGTGCCAGCAGTTCGGGGCCTACAGGGGGCTGGACAGATACGCAGTATTTT
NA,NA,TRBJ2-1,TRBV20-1,CSASGSWNEQFF,TGCAGTGCTAGCGGGAGCTGGAATGAGCAGTTCTTC
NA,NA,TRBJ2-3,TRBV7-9,CASSLAVDTQYF,TGTGCCAGCAGCTTAGCGGTAGATACGCAGTATTTT
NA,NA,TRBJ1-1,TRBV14,CASKPDRGNTEAFF,TGTGCCAGCAAGCCCGACAGAGGGAACACTGAAGCTTTCTTT
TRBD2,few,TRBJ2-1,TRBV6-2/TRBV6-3,CASSYSPPAGGIYNEQFF,TGTGCCAGCAGTTACAGTCCTCCGGCGGGAGGAATCTACAATGAGCAGTTCTTC
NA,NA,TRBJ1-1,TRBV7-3,CASRVQGNTEAFF,TGTGCCAGCAGAGTTCAGGGGAACACTGAAGCTTTCTTT